The rows below give T cell receptor beta chains drawn from one sample of a study of T cell repertoires in cytomegalovirus infection. These receptors' targets are unknown. TCRdb reprocessed the reads with MiXCR, giving one entry per CDR3 protein. This table has roughly 180,000 distinct CDR3 sequences, less than 25% appearing once. The sample consisted of CD8+ T cells from cultured PBMCs, taken from culture after CMV antigen stimulation. The source of these receptors is a human donor in good health (CMV status not recorded). Some clones in this sample may be carry-over from other donors' samples. The CDR3 runs from the conserved cysteine through the conserved F or W. A D gene is named only where the DNA matches it firmly. Only part of the rows carry a size: once, few, many, or a class if the clone is expanded.

size | J | V | D | DNA | CDR3
few | TRBJ1-5 | TRBV12-3/TRBV12-4 | - | TGTGCCAGCAGCCCTTTGCCAGGGGCCTATAGCAATCAGCCCCAGCATTTT | CASSPLPGAYSNQPQHF
- | TRBJ1-4 | TRBV4-1 | - | TGTGCCAGCAGCCAAGATCCCTACGACCGATCCCCCGAAAAACTGTTTTTT | CASSQDPYDRSPEKLFF
few | TRBJ1-2 | TRBV28 | - | TGTGCCAGCACTTACCCCGGGGGACGAGGCTACACCTTC | CASTYPGGRGYTF
- | TRBJ1-5 | TRBV7-6 | - | TGTGCCAACAGCTTAGGGGCAGGGGATTCTGAGCCCCAGCATTTT | CANSLGAGDSEPQHF
- | TRBJ1-1 | TRBV4-1 | - | TGCGCCAGCAGCCAAGATGATATAGGGCTATTGAACACTGAAGCTTTCTTT | CASSQDDIGLLNTEAFF
few | TRBJ1-3 | TRBV7-2 | - | TGTGCCAGCAGCTTAGAAGCCGTGTTCTGGGCGAACTCTGGAAACACCATATATTTT | CASSLEAVFWANSGNTIYF
- | TRBJ2-1 | TRBV4-1 | - | TGCGCCAGCAGCCAAGAAGGGAACAGGGTTAGTGATGAGCAGTTCTTC | CASSQEGNRVSDEQFF
few | TRBJ2-3 | TRBV7-6 | TRBD2 | TGTGCCAGCAGCTTAGCACATAGCGGGGGCACAGATACGCAGTATTTT | CASSLAHSGGTDTQYF
- | TRBJ2-2 | TRBV7-8 | TRBD1 | TGTGCCAGCAGCTCTGACAGGGTTCCCGGGGAGCTGTTTTTT | CASSSDRVPGELFF
medium-sized | TRBJ2-5 | TRBV4-1 | - | TGCGCCAGCAGCCACGGACCGACGGTGGACCAAGAGACCCAGTACTTC | CASSHGPTVDQETQYF
- | TRBJ1-4 | TRBV6-2/TRBV6-3 | - | TGTGCCAGCAGTTTTGACAGCGAAAAACTGTTTTTT | CASSFDSEKLFF
few | TRBJ2-3 | TRBV12-3/TRBV12-4 | TRBD1 | TGTGCCAGCAGTAGGGACAGGGCAACAGATACGCAGTATTTT | CASSRDRATDTQYF
few | TRBJ2-1 | TRBV4-1 | TRBD2 | TGCGCCAGCAGCCAAGATAGGGTGGGGGGGGATGAGCAGTTCTTC | CASSQDRVGGDEQFF
- | TRBJ2-7 | TRBV6-1 | TRBD1 | TGTGCCGCATCACAGGGGGTCCCCTACGAGCAGTACTTC | CAASQGVPYEQYF
- | TRBJ2-7 | TRBV7-9 | - | TGTGCCAGCAGCTCCGCGGGACAAGTACGCGAGCAGTACTTC | CASSSAGQVREQYF
- | TRBJ1-1 | TRBV24-1 | TRBD1 | TGTGCCACCAGCTCCAGGGGGACGAACACTGAAGCTTTCTTT | CATSSRGTNTEAFF
- | TRBJ1-1 | TRBV7-2 | TRBD1 | TGTGCCAGCAGCTTAGATTGGGAGGGGGCGCAGGCTTTCTTT | CASSLDWEGAQAFF
- | TRBJ2-2 | TRBV27 | - | TGTGCCAGCAGTCCCTCTCTTGGAGGGCGCGTATTGAGGAGGACCGGGGAGCTGTTTTTT | CASSPSLGGRVLRRTGELFF
few | TRBJ1-5 | TRBV4-1 | - | TGCGCCAGCAGCCAAATGGTGGGGGACAGCAATCAGCCCCAGCATTTT | CASSQMVGDSNQPQHF
- | TRBJ2-2 | TRBV12-3/TRBV12-4 | TRBD1 | TGTGCCAGCAGTACGCGGGACAGGGGGACCGGGGAGCTGTTTTTT | CASSTRDRGTGELFF
many | TRBJ1-1 | TRBV28 | TRBD1 | TGTGCCAGCAGTCCCCGGACAGGGCTGAACACTGAAGCTTTCTTT | CASSPRTGLNTEAFF
few | TRBJ1-2 | TRBV6-1 | TRBD1 | TGTGCCAGCATCGACAGGGTTGGGGATGGCTACACCTTC | CASIDRVGDGYTF
- | TRBJ2-1 | TRBV6-1 | - | TGTGCCAGCAGTGGATTCCTAGGAGGGAACGATGAGCAGTTCTTC | CASSGFLGGNDEQFF
- | TRBJ1-1 | TRBV4-1 | - | TGCGCCAGCAGCCTTTCCGGGACGGCGGTGGCTGAAGCTTTCTTT | CASSLSGTAVAEAFF
few | TRBJ1-1 | TRBV19 | - | TGTGCCAGTAGTCCACAGGGCTTGAACACTGAAGCTTTCTTT | CASSPQGLNTEAFF
few | TRBJ1-1 | TRBV27 | - | TGTGCCAGCAGTTTATTGAGGGGAGGGACTGAAGCTTTCTTT | CASSLLRGGTEAFF
- | TRBJ1-1 | TRBV7-9 | - | TGTGCCAGCAGCTTATTGGCAGCCGGACTTAACACTGAAGCTTTCTTT | CASSLLAAGLNTEAFF
- | TRBJ1-2 | TRBV27 | TRBD1 | TGTGCCAGCAGTTTAGGGTCAGGGGGGAACTATGGCTACACCTTC | CASSLGSGGNYGYTF
few | TRBJ2-1 | TRBV7-6 | - | TGTGCCAGCAGCTCCCCCGGCGAGAACTACAATGAGCAGTTCTTC | CASSSPGENYNEQFF
few | TRBJ2-4 | TRBV13 | - | TGTGCCAGCAGCTTACGGGGAGAGGACAAAAACATTCAGTACTTC | CASSLRGEDKNIQYF